The rows below give T cell receptor beta chains drawn from one sample of a study of shared clonotypes between healthy human individuals. Sequencing was performed with immunoSEQ multiplex PCR; in TCRdb, only in-frame clones are kept and a portion is missing. Here the sample spans millions of clones, 90% to 95% being singletons. Input material: naive CD4+ T cells sorted from blood. The receptors come from a man aged 18 to 29 in good health. The conserved cysteine and the conserved F or W are not part of the CDR3 here. Fields, in order: CDR3 protein, V gene, CDR3 length, J gene, D gene. A D gene is named only where the DNA matches it firmly.

cdr3_aa: ASSEGLARAYEQY
v_call: TRBV2
cdr3_length: 13
j_call: TRBJ2-7
d_call: TRBD2

cdr3_aa: ASSGQGPGTEAF
v_call: TRBV19
cdr3_length: 12
j_call: TRBJ1-1
d_call: TRBD1

cdr3_aa: ASSPTGEFEQF
v_call: TRBV18
cdr3_length: 11
j_call: TRBJ2-1
d_call: TRBD1

cdr3_aa: ASSSSGTGPYEQY
v_call: TRBV5-4
cdr3_length: 13
j_call: TRBJ2-7
d_call: TRBD1

cdr3_aa: ASSEETGGFGNTIY
v_call: TRBV6-1
cdr3_length: 14
j_call: TRBJ1-3
d_call: TRBD1

cdr3_aa: ASSPSDTNTIY
v_call: TRBV18
cdr3_length: 11
j_call: TRBJ1-3
d_call: -

cdr3_aa: ASSNRAMGPQETQY
v_call: TRBV11-2
cdr3_length: 14
j_call: TRBJ2-5
d_call: -

cdr3_aa: AWMDRSSYEQY
v_call: TRBV30
cdr3_length: 11
j_call: TRBJ2-7
d_call: TRBD1

cdr3_aa: ASSLRNRGNEQF
v_call: TRBV5-4
cdr3_length: 12
j_call: TRBJ2-1
d_call: -

cdr3_aa: ASSLRQGETGELF
v_call: TRBV7-9
cdr3_length: 13
j_call: TRBJ2-2
d_call: -

cdr3_aa: ASGGQGGTDTQY
v_call: TRBV5-1
cdr3_length: 12
j_call: TRBJ2-3
d_call: -

cdr3_aa: ASGLVGLLGEQY
v_call: TRBV12-5
cdr3_length: 12
j_call: TRBJ2-7
d_call: -

cdr3_aa: SVLRDSNTGELF
v_call: TRBV29-1
cdr3_length: 12
j_call: TRBJ2-2
d_call: TRBD1

cdr3_aa: ASSLATFTDTQY
v_call: TRBV5-4
cdr3_length: 12
j_call: TRBJ2-3
d_call: -

cdr3_aa: ASSKGRDPTG
v_call: TRBV21-1
cdr3_length: 10
j_call: TRBJ1-2
d_call: -

cdr3_aa: ASSVDNRTITSPLH
v_call: TRBV9
cdr3_length: 14
j_call: TRBJ1-6
d_call: -

cdr3_aa: ASSLTQVTYEQY
v_call: TRBV7-2
cdr3_length: 12
j_call: TRBJ2-7
d_call: -

cdr3_aa: ASSPSGNTEAF
v_call: TRBV18
cdr3_length: 11
j_call: TRBJ1-1
d_call: -

cdr3_aa: ASSPAGASYNEQF
v_call: TRBV5-1
cdr3_length: 13
j_call: TRBJ2-1
d_call: -

cdr3_aa: ASSVGASEGHNEQF
v_call: TRBV9
cdr3_length: 14
j_call: TRBJ2-1
d_call: -

cdr3_aa: ASSLVPKIYDGYT
v_call: TRBV7-2
cdr3_length: 13
j_call: TRBJ1-2
d_call: -

cdr3_aa: ASSLLWTAPEDEQF
v_call: TRBV28
cdr3_length: 14
j_call: TRBJ2-1
d_call: -

cdr3_aa: ASSVASRQGVSTDTQY
v_call: TRBV9
cdr3_length: 16
j_call: TRBJ2-3
d_call: TRBD1

cdr3_aa: ASSQDLGGRAGDTQY
v_call: TRBV4-3
cdr3_length: 15
j_call: TRBJ2-3
d_call: TRBD2

cdr3_aa: ASSLGTSGGAGRNEQF
v_call: TRBV5-1
cdr3_length: 16
j_call: TRBJ2-1
d_call: TRBD2

cdr3_aa: ASSEMDRGHEKLF
v_call: TRBV9
cdr3_length: 13
j_call: TRBJ1-4
d_call: TRBD1

cdr3_aa: ASSRDASYNEQF
v_call: TRBV19
cdr3_length: 12
j_call: TRBJ2-1
d_call: -

cdr3_aa: ASSGSGGGKNYGYT
v_call: TRBV9
cdr3_length: 14
j_call: TRBJ1-2
d_call: TRBD1

cdr3_aa: ASSLTSGSSQETQY
v_call: TRBV2
cdr3_length: 14
j_call: TRBJ2-5
d_call: TRBD2

cdr3_aa: ASSLAVRGAYTEAF
v_call: TRBV5-6
cdr3_length: 14
j_call: TRBJ1-1
d_call: -

cdr3_aa: ASSLRAAMSNQPQH
v_call: TRBV28
cdr3_length: 14
j_call: TRBJ1-5
d_call: -

cdr3_aa: AWSPERGAEQY
v_call: TRBV30
cdr3_length: 11
j_call: TRBJ2-7
d_call: -

cdr3_aa: ASSEQGAYNSPLH
v_call: TRBV14
cdr3_length: 13
j_call: TRBJ1-6
d_call: TRBD1

cdr3_aa: ASSEALRDRANQPQH
v_call: TRBV2
cdr3_length: 15
j_call: TRBJ1-5
d_call: TRBD1

cdr3_aa: ASSVPGQGYEQY
v_call: TRBV5-1
cdr3_length: 12
j_call: TRBJ2-7
d_call: TRBD1

cdr3_aa: ASSLGGTGGMDIQY
v_call: TRBV7-2
cdr3_length: 14
j_call: TRBJ2-4
d_call: TRBD1

cdr3_aa: ASSDTNYGYT
v_call: TRBV2
cdr3_length: 10
j_call: TRBJ1-2
d_call: -

cdr3_aa: ASSYSGINSPLH
v_call: TRBV6-6
cdr3_length: 12
j_call: TRBJ1-6
d_call: -

cdr3_aa: ASSEWGRAF
v_call: TRBV25-1
cdr3_length: 9
j_call: TRBJ1-1
d_call: -

cdr3_aa: ASSLAGTGGYEQY
v_call: TRBV6-5
cdr3_length: 13
j_call: TRBJ2-7
d_call: TRBD1

cdr3_aa: ASRRRVQGWTTEAF
v_call: TRBV7-2
cdr3_length: 14
j_call: TRBJ1-1
d_call: TRBD1

cdr3_aa: ASSPGTSGRALSYEQY
v_call: TRBV10-1
cdr3_length: 16
j_call: TRBJ2-7
d_call: TRBD2

cdr3_aa: ASSLDRFSAVPY
v_call: TRBV11-2
cdr3_length: 12
j_call: TRBJ2-7
d_call: -

cdr3_aa: ASSPAGLINSPLH
v_call: TRBV7-2
cdr3_length: 13
j_call: TRBJ1-6
d_call: -

cdr3_aa: ASSPGAGGARTGELF
v_call: TRBV11-3
cdr3_length: 15
j_call: TRBJ2-2
d_call: TRBD2